The 32 T cell receptor beta chains listed next were all sequenced from one sample in a study of blood T cell repertoires in COVID-19. Clones were read by immunoSEQ multiplex PCR, and TCRdb kept only the in-frame ones, dropping some. Among fewer than 300,000 clones listed, about 86% were seen once. Sequencing was performed on peripheral blood. The receptors stem from a woman aged 55-70 years with active or convalescent COVID-19.

V usage is TRBV9 and J usage is TRBJ2-7, with D uncertain. Per germline, CDR1 SGDLS and CDR2 YYNGEE. Trimming left V 0 bases short and J 2 bases short, with 12 bases between. This CDR3 contains 15 residues. The CDR3 protein is CASSVELGHPYEQYF. Here the CDR3 DNA reads TGTGCCAGCAGCGTAGAATTGGGCCACCCCTACGAGCAGTACTTC.

The genes are TRBV11-2 and TRBJ2-1; 14 nucleotides agree with TRBD2. Germline V gene lookup returns CDR1 SGHAT and CDR2 FQNNGV. The CDR3 sequence is 15 residues long. The V and J ends lost 1 base and 9 bases, in that order; junction bases with no gene match: 2. The CDR3 is CASSLGLAGGVEQFF. CDR3 sequence (DNA): TGTGCCAGCAGCTTAGGACTAGCGGGGGGGGTTGAGCAGTTCTTC.

A note on this clone: The same CDR3 arises from other DNA sequences in this sample as well. The J gene is TRBJ2-1, the V gene TRBV11-2, with 7 bases that match TRBD1. Germline V lookup: CDR1 SGHAT, CDR2 FQNNGV. The CDR3 runs to 16 residues. After removal of 1 base from V and 1 base from J, the junction contained 4 bases not matched to a gene. CDR3: CASSLGGGRSYNEQFF. The CDR3 DNA reads as TGTGCCAGCAGCTTAGGAGGGGGCCGTTCCTACAATGAGCAGTTCTTC.

The chain employs TRBV14 and TRBJ1-1, with 10 bases fitting TRBD1. Germline assignment: CDR1 SGHDN and CDR2 FVKESK. The CDR3 is 15 amino acids. Trimming removed 4 bases from V and 6 bases from J; junction bases left unmatched: 8. Here the CDR3 reads CASSLRQGAAPEAFF. The DNA of the CDR3 is TGTGCCAGCAGCCTTCGACAGGGGGCGGCCCCTGAAGCTTTCTTT.

This clone was counted between two and nine times. V and J are TRBV14 and TRBJ2-2; TRBD2 might be the D (7 bases). Germline V gene data show CDR1 as SGHDN and CDR2 as FVKESK. The CDR3 spans 18 residues. V lost 2 bases and J lost 1, with 17 bases in between. CDR3 nucleotides: TGTGCCAGCAGCCAAATTAATCCGGGGGGCGTGAACACCGGGGAGCTGTTTTTT. Translating gives CASSQINPGGVNTGELFF.

This clone was detected only once. This chain connects TRBV5-1 to TRBJ1-2, with TRBD1 matching over 8 bases. This CDR3 comprises 13 residues. With V trimmed by 1 base and J by 8 bases, 4 bases remained unmatched. Germline CDR1 is SGHRS and CDR2 is YFSETQ. CDR3 loop: CASSLLRGQGYTF. CDR3 DNA sequence: TGCGCCAGCAGCTTGCTCAGGGGGCAAGGCTACACCTTC.

This chain joins TRBV28 and TRBJ1-4; 10 positions match TRBD1. In germline, CDR1 is MDHEN, CDR2 SYDVKM. This CDR3 is 15 amino acids long. V shed 9 bases, J shed 5 bases, and the junction held 9 bases outside the gene matches. CDR3: CASWDRGASNEKLFF. DNA for the CDR3: TGTGCCAGTTGGGACAGGGGAGCCTCAAATGAAAAACTGTTTTTT.

This sequence joins TRBV7-9 and TRBJ2-7, with 10 bases matching TRBD1. This CDR3 region has 16 residues. With V trimmed by 1 base and J by 2 bases, 5 bases remained unmatched. CDR1 is SEHNR, CDR2 FQNEAQ, per germline (reference sequence). The CDR3 sequence: CASSLGQGASTYEQYF. Here the CDR3 DNA reads TGTGCCAGCAGCTTAGGACAGGGGGCCTCTACCTACGAGCAGTACTTC.

The chain is built from TRBV7-9 and TRBJ2-7, with D possibly TRBD1 on 6 matching bases. The CDR3 is 17 residues long. Trimming removed 3 bases at V and 6 bases at J, with 24 bases between. Germline CDR1 SEHNR, CDR2 FQNEAQ (reference sequence). The CDR3 coding sequence is TGTGCCAGCAGCTTGGCCCTTACAGGGTCGGCTCTGGGCGAGCAGTACTTC. It yields the protein CASSLALTGSALGEQYF.

J is TRBJ1-1 and V is TRBV30; 7 bases line up with TRBD1. The CDR3 runs to 14 residues. J gave up 0 bases and V 3 bases, and 4 bases lay outside the gene matches. Germline V gives CDR1 GTSNPN, CDR2 SVGIG (reference sequence). CDR3 sequence: CAWRDRALNTEAFF. CDR3 bases: TGTGCCTGGAGAGACAGGGCCTTGAACACTGAAGCTTTCTTT.

The chain has TRBV29-1 and TRBJ1-3; TRBD1 might be the D (5 bases). The CDR3 spans 17 residues. V shed 2 bases and J shed 0 bases, with 17 bases lying between them. Germline CDR1 is SQVTM and CDR2 is ANQGSEA. The CDR3 sequence: CSVESLGQGGSGNTIYF. The CDR3, as DNA: TGCAGCGTTGAATCTTTGGGTCAGGGCGGCTCTGGAAACACCATATATTTT.

The rearrangement uses TRBV7-3 and TRBJ2-7; TRBD2 agrees at 11 bases. This CDR3 comprises 15 residues. Trimming took 6 bases from V and 4 from J; bases not matched to a gene: 8. The germline V gene encodes CDR1 SGHTA and CDR2 FQGTGA. CDR3 coding DNA: TGTGCCAGCAGTATCACTAGCGGGGGCCGTTACGAGCAGTACTTC. Translation gives CASSITSGGRYEQYF.

The J gene is TRBJ2-3, the V gene TRBV7-8, with D possibly being TRBD2 (7 bases). Trimming pared 3 bases from V and 0 bases from J, leaving 13 bases between. The CDR3 spans 16 residues. Germline CDR1 is SGHVS and CDR2 is FQNEAQ. The CDR3 loop is CASSFKAGASTDTQYF. CDR3 in DNA: TGTGCCAGCAGCTTCAAGGCGGGGGCTAGCACAGATACGCAGTATTTT.

This chain uses TRBV11-2 with TRBJ1-2; TRBD1 aligns across 8 bases. The CDR3 is 15 amino acids. V lost 4 bases to trimming and J lost 8 bases; unmatched junction nucleotides: 12. Germline CDR1 and CDR2: SGHAT and FQNNGV. The CDR3 is CASSSLQGAEGGYTF. DNA of the CDR3: TGTGCCAGCAGCTCACTCCAGGGGGCCGAGGGAGGCTACACCTTC.

This sequence joins TRBV24-1 and TRBJ1-5, with D possibly matching TRBD1 (5 bases). V shed 7 bases and J shed 0 bases, with 15 bases lying between them. Germline V gene data show CDR1 as KGHDR and CDR2 as SFDVKD. This CDR3 contains 16 residues. CDR3 sequence reads: CATSVRTIYSNQPQHF. CDR3 bases: TGTGCCACCAGCGTCCGGACAATTTATAGCAATCAGCCCCAGCATTTT.

The chain carries TRBV5-1 and TRBJ2-1, with 9 positions matching TRBD1. The CDR3 totals 16 residues. V shed 1 base and J 5 bases; nucleotides not matched to a gene: 7. Germline CDR1 is SGHRS and CDR2 is YFSETQ. CDR3 coding DNA: TGCGCCAGCAGCTTGACGAACAGGGGGCTACACAATGAGCAGTTCTTC. Translation: CASSLTNRGLHNEQFF.

The chain combines TRBV5-6 with TRBJ1-1; TRBD1 is a possible D gene (5 bases). Deletions cut 2 bases from V and 6 bases from J, with 8 bases between. The germline CDR1 and CDR2 sequences are SGHDT and YYEEEE. The CDR3 is made up of 12 amino acids. The CDR3 bases are TGTGCCAGCAGCTTACCACAGGCTGAAGCTTTCTTT. Its protein is CASSLPQAEAFF.

There are a few counts of this clone. The chain joins TRBV20-1 to TRBJ1-2; D is uncertain. Germline assignment: CDR1 DFQATT and CDR2 SNEGSKA (reference sequence). The V end lost 3 bases, the J end lost 4 bases, and 3 bases lay between the germline ends. This CDR3 is 10 amino acids long. The CDR3 coding sequence is TGCAGTGCTAGGGCCTATGGCTACACCTTC. Amino acids: CSARAYGYTF.

The chain couples TRBV5-4 to TRBJ2-5; D is unclear. Germline CDR1 reads SGHNT; CDR2 reads YYREEE (reference sequence). This CDR3 spans 16 amino acids. V was trimmed by 5 bases and J by 2 bases, leaving 19 bases between them. The CDR3 reads CASSQFGAPFQETQYF. For the CDR3, the DNA is TGTGCCAGCAGTCAATTCGGAGCGCCCTTTCAAGAGACCCAGTACTTC.

The gene calls are TRBV2 and TRBJ2-2, with D perhaps TRBD2 (6 bases). This CDR3 is 14 amino acids long. Germline CDR1 and CDR2: SNHLY and FYNNEI. V lost 7 bases and J lost 1, with 10 bases in between. The CDR3 protein is CASNPAGNTGELFF. CDR3 bases: TGTGCCAGCAACCCAGCGGGGAACACCGGGGAGCTGTTTTTT.

The chain combines TRBV7-2 with TRBJ2-3; TRBD2 matches at 16 bases. This CDR3 has 17 residues. V gave up 5 bases and J gave up 5 bases; unmatched junction bases: 7. The V gene's germline CDR1 is SGHTA and CDR2 FQGNSA. CDR3 region: CASSPGTSGGAIDTQYF. The CDR3 DNA reads as TGTGCCAGCAGCCCGGGGACTAGCGGGGGGGCGATAGATACGCAGTATTTT.

The chain combines TRBV27 with TRBJ2-7, with 9 bases aligning to TRBD1. With V trimmed by 5 bases and J by 3 bases, 5 bases remained unmatched. Per the germline V gene, CDR1 is MNHEY and CDR2 is SMNVEV (reference sequence). The length of the CDR3 is 14 residues. The CDR3 region has the DNA TGTGCCAGCAGTCTCCGGGACAGGGTCTACGAGCAGTACTTC. Its translation: CASSLRDRVYEQYF.

The chain joins TRBV6-5 to TRBJ2-7; 9 bases match TRBD1. V lost 6 bases and J lost 4; bases outside the gene matches: 10. Germline CDR1 reads MNHEY; CDR2 reads SVGAGI. The CDR3 contains 15 residues. DNA of the CDR3: TGTGCCAGCAGACAACAGGACAGGGGCTTGTACGAGCAGTACTTC. Encoded protein: CASRQQDRGLYEQYF.

V gene TRBV29-1 combines with J gene TRBJ1-1; D is uncertain. Trimming shortened V by 2 bases and J by 3 bases, and 10 bases separated the two germline ends. The CDR3 consists of 13 residues. Germline V gene sequence: CDR1 SQVTM, CDR2 ANQGSEA. CDR3 in amino acids: CSVELHRDTEAFF. The CDR3 DNA is TGCAGCGTTGAATTACACCGGGACACTGAAGCTTTCTTT.

The J gene is TRBJ1-2, the V gene TRBV7-9, with D uncertain. The ends were cut back, 5 bases at V and 5 bases at J, with 9 bases in the middle. The CDR3 loop spans 12 amino acids. Germline V gene data show CDR1 as SEHNR and CDR2 as FQNEAQ (reference sequence). The CDR3 region has the DNA TGTGCCAGCAGCAGGCAGACTTATGGCTACACCTTC. This encodes CASSRQTYGYTF.

The chain carries TRBV20-1 and TRBJ2-5; D possibly corresponds to TRBD2 (6 bases). Germline CDR1 is DFQATT and CDR2 is SNEGSKA (reference sequence). The CDR3 length is 17 residues. Deletions cut 3 bases from V and 5 bases from J, with 25 bases between. This CDR3 reads CSASGLAAPSGGETQYF. The CDR3 DNA reads as TGCAGTGCTAGTGGCCTAGCTGCCCCCTCTGGGGGGGAGACCCAGTACTTC.

The gene calls are TRBV5-4 and TRBJ2-2, with 8 bases lining up with TRBD1. This CDR3 contains 15 residues. CDR1 and CDR2 from the germline V gene are SGHNT and YYREEE (reference sequence). V was clipped by 3 bases and J by 6 bases; unmatched bases: 7. CDR3: CASSSEDRAAGELFF. CDR3 bases: TGTGCCAGCAGCTCGGAGGACAGGGCCGCCGGGGAGCTGTTTTTT.

The rearrangement joins TRBV9 to TRBJ2-7, with D perhaps TRBD2 (5 bases). The CDR3 runs 11 residues. Trimming removed 7 bases at V and 5 bases at J, with 10 bases between. Germline V gene lookup returns CDR1 SGDLS and CDR2 YYNGEE. The CDR3 here is CASSGSHEQYF. Here the CDR3 DNA reads TGTGCCAGCTCGGGGTCCCACGAGCAGTACTTC.

The chain is built from TRBV7-3 and TRBJ2-1, with D perhaps TRBD2 (6 bases). Germline V gene data show CDR1 as SGHTA and CDR2 as FQGTGA. Trimming shortened V by 1 base and J by 7 bases, and 11 bases separated the two germline ends. The length of the CDR3 is 14 residues. Here the CDR3 DNA reads TGTGCCAGCAGCTTAATGGGAGGCGGGAATGAGCAGTTCTTC. Its protein is CASSLMGGGNEQFF.

J is TRBJ1-2 and V is TRBV12-5; 8 bases line up with TRBD1. The CDR3 is 13 amino acids. V trimming: 7 bases; J trimming: 7 bases; junction bases outside the gene matches: 8. Looked up from germline, CDR1 is LGHNT and CDR2 is FRNRAP. CDR3 DNA: TGTGCTAGTGTTCGGACAGGGTCGACTGGCTACACCTTC. Translation: CASVRTGSTGYTF.

The chain joins TRBV3-1 (or the pseudogene TRBV3-2) to TRBJ1-3; D unclear. The V end was cut by 1 base, the J end by 4 bases, with 11 bases between. The CDR3 extends over 15 amino acids. Germline V lookup: CDR1 LGHDT, CDR2 YNNKEL (reference sequence). The CDR3 coding sequence is TGTGCCAGCAGCCAAGGGGCCGCTCCGGGAAACACCATATATTTT. It specifies CASSQGAAPGNTIYF.

This chain connects TRBV6-4 to TRBJ1-3, with D uncertain. CDR3 length: 14 amino acids. V lost 8 bases and J lost 0, with 11 bases in between. In germline, CDR1 is MRHNA, CDR2 SNTAGT. In DNA form, the CDR3 reads TGTGCCAGCCGGGAGACTAGCTCTGGAAACACCATATATTTT. This gives the protein CASRETSSGNTIYF.